The T cell receptor (beta chain) described here comes from a study of CD8+ T cells in alopecia areata. Turning to the study itself: Treated patients were given oral tofacitinib, which was dosed at 5 to 10 mg twice daily. A 6-month off-drug phase came after tofacitinib, which had lasted 6 to 18 months. Overall study results and limits: Compared with normal scalp, lesional scalp had higher clonality and more expanded CD8+ clones. Tofacitinib delivered significant drops in scalp clonality and in expanded CD8+ clones among the top 100.

Treatment noted: oral pan-JAK inhibitor, 5-10 mg twice daily. Reverse transcription of extracted RNA yielded cDNA, which provided the sequencing template. Only in-frame clones appear in the TCRdb table, and some are missing; sequencing was by immunoSEQ multiplex PCR. The table lists 150,000 to 200,000 clones, over 55% of them singletons. The CDR3 has 14 residues. In germline, CDR1 is GTSNPN, CDR2 SVGIG (reference sequence). V shed 3 bases, J shed 8 bases, and the junction held 9 bases outside the gene matches. To note about this clone: What it binds is unknown.

The receptor's source is a human donor with alopecia areata. The sequencing here drew on CD4+ T cells sorted from blood, taken at week 24, from a patient treated with tofacitinib. V usage is TRBV30 and J usage is TRBJ1-2; 10 bases fit TRBD1. Written as DNA, the CDR3 is TGTGCCTGGAGCCTACGGGGACAGGGGAGAGGCTACACCTTC. Protein: CAWSLRGQGRGYTF.